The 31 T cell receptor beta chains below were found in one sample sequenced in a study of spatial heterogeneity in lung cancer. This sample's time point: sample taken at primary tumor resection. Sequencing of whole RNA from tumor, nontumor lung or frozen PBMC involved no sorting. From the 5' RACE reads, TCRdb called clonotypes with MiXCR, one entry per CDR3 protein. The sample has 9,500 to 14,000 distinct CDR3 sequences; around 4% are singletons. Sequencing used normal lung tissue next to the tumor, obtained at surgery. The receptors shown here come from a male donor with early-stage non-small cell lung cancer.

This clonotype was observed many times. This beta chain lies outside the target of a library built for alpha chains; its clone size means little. Here the CDR3 DNA reads TGTGCCAGTAGTATCGGCCAGGGCGTCGGGGGCTACACCTTC. This encodes CASSIGQGVGGYTF. The V gene is TRBV19, the J gene TRBJ1-2; D perhaps matches TRBD1 (5 bases). Germline V CDR1 and CDR2: LNHDA, SQIVND (reference sequence). V lost 3 bases to trimming and J lost 8 bases, with 16 bases between them. CDR3 length equals 14 residues.

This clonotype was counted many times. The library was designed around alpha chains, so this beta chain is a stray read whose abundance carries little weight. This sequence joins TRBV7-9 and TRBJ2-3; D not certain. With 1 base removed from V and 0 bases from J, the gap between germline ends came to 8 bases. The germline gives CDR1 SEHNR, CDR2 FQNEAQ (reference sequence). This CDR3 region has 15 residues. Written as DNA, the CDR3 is TGTGCCAGCAGCTTAGAGCGTAGGAGCACAGATACGCAGTATTTT. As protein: CASSLERRSTDTQYF.

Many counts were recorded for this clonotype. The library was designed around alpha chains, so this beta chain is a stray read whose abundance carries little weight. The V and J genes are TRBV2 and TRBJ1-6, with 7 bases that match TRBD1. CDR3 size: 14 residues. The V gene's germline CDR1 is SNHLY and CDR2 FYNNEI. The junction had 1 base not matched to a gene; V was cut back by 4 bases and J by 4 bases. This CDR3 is CASSVGQYNSPLHF. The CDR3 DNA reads TGTGCCAGCAGTGTGGGACAGTATAATTCACCCCTCCACTTT.

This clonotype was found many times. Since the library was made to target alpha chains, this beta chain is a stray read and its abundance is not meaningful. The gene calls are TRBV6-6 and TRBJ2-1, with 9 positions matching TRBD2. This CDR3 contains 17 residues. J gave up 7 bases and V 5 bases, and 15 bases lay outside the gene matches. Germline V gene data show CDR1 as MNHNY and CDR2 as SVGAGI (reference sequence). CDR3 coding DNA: TGTGCCAGCAGTGGACCTAGTATCAAGCGGGAGGATAATGAGCAGTTCTTC. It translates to CASSGPSIKREDNEQFF.

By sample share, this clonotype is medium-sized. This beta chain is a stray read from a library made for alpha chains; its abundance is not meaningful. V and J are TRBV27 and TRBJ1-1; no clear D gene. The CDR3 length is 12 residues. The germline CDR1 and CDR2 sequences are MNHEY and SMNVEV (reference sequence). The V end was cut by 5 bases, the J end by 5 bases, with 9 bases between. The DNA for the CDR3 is TGTGCCAGCAGTCCTAAGGGTACTGAAGCTTTCTTT. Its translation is CASSPKGTEAFF.

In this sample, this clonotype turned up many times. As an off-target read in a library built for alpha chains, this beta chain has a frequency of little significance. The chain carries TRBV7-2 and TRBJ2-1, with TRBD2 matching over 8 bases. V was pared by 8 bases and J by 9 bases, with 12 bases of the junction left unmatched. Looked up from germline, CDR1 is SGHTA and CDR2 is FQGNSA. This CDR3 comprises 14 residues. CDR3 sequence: CASEDSGIKAEQFF. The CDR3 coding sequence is TGTGCCAGCGAAGATAGCGGGATAAAGGCTGAGCAGTTCTTC.

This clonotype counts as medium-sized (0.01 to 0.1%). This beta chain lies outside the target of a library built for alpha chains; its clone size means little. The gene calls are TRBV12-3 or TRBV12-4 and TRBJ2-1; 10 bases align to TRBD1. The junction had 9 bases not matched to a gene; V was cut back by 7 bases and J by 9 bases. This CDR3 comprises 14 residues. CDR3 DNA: TGTGCCAGCACTCCTGGACAGGGGGTCAGTGAGCAGTTCTTC. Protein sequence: CASTPGQGVSEQFF.

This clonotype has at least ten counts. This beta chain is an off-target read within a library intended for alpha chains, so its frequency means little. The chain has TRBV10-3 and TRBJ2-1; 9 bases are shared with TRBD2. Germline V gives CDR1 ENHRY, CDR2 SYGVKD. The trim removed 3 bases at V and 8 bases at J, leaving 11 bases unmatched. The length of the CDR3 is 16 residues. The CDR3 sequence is CAISDRLAVPKDEQFF. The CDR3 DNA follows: TGTGCCATCAGTGATAGACTAGCGGTACCCAAAGATGAGCAGTTCTTC.

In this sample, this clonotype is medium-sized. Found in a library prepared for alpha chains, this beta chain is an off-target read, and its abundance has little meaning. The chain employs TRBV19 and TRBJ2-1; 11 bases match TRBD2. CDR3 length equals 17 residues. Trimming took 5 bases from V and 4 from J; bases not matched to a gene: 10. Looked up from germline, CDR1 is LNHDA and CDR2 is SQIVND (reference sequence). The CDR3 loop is CASSLTSGRGRYNEQFF. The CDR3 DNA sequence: TGTGCCAGTAGTTTAACTAGCGGGAGAGGAAGATACAATGAGCAGTTCTTC.

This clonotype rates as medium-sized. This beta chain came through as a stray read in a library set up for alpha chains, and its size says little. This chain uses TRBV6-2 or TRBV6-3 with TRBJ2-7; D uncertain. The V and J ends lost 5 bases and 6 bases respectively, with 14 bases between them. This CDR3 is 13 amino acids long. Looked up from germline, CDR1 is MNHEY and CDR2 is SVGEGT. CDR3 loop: CASSPPGLIEQYF. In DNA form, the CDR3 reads TGTGCCAGCAGTCCTCCCGGGCTAATCGAGCAGTACTTC.

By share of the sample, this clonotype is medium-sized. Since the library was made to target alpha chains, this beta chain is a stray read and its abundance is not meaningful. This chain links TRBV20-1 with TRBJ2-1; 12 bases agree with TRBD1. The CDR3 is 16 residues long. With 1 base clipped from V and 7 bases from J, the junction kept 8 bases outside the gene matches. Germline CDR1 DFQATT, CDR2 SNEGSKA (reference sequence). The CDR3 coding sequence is TGCAGTGCTAGAGGGCGCGGGGACAGGGGGCGGAATGAGCAGTTCTTC. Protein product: CSARGRGDRGRNEQFF.

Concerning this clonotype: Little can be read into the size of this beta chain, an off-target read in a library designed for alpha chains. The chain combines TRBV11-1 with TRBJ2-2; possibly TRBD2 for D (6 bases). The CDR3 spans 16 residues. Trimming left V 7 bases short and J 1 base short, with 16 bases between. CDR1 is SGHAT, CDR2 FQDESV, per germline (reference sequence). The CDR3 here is CASTRAGFENTGELFF. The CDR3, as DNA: TGTGCCAGCACCCGCGCGGGGTTCGAGAACACCGGGGAGCTGTTTTTT.

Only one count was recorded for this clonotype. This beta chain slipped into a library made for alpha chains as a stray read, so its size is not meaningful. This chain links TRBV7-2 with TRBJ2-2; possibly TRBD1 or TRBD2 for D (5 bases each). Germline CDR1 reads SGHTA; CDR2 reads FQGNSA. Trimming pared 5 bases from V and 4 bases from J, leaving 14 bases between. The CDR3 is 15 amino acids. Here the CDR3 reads CASSARDGITGELFF. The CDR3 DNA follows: TGTGCCAGCAGCGCCCGGGACGGAATCACCGGGGAGCTGTTTTTT.

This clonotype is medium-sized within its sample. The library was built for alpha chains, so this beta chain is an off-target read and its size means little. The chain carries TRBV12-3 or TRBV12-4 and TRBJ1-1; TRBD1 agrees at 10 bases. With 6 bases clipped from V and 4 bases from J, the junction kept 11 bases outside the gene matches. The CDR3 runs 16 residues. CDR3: CASRRTPGQGSTEAFF. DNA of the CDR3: TGTGCCAGCAGGAGGACACCGGGACAGGGGTCCACTGAAGCTTTCTTT.

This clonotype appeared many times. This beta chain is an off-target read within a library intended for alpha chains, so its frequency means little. CDR3 residues: CASSLTYVSYTEAFF. The CDR3 DNA reads TGTGCCAGCAGCCTGACATACGTCTCTTACACTGAAGCTTTCTTT. The chain joins TRBV7-8 to TRBJ1-1; no reliable D call. Germline V gives CDR1 SGHVS, CDR2 FQNEAQ. The CDR3 is 15 residues long. The ends were cut back, 5 bases at V and 3 bases at J, with 16 bases in the middle.

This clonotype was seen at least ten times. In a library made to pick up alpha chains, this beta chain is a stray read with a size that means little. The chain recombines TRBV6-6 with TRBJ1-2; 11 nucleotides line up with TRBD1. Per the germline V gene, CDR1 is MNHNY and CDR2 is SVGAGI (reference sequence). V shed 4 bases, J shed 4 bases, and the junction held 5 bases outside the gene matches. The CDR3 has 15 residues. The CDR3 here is CASSSPGQGAYGYTF. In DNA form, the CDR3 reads TGTGCCAGCAGTTCTCCCGGACAGGGGGCCTATGGCTACACCTTC.

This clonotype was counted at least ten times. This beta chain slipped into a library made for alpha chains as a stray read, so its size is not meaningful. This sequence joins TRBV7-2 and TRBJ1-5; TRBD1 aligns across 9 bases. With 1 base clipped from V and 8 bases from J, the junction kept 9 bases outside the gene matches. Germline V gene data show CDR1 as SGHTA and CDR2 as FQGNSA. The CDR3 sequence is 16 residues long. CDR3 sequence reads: CASSLGSGTGIEPQHF. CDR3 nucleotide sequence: TGTGCCAGCAGCTTAGGTTCCGGGACAGGGATCGAGCCCCAGCATTTT. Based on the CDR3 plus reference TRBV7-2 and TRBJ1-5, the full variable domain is GAGVSQSPSNKVTEKGKDVELRCDPISGHTALYWYRQSLGQGLEFLIYFQGNSAPDKSGLPSDRFSAERTGGSVSTLTIQRTQQEDSAVYLCASSLGSGTGIEPQHFGDGTRLSIL.

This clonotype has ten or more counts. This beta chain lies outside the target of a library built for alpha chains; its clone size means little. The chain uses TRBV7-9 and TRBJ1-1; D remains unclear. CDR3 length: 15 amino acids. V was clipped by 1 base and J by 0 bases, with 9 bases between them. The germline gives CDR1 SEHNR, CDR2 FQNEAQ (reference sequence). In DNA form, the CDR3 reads TGTGCCAGCAGCTTAGGTGTCGGCATGAACACTGAAGCTTTCTTT. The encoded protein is CASSLGVGMNTEAFF.

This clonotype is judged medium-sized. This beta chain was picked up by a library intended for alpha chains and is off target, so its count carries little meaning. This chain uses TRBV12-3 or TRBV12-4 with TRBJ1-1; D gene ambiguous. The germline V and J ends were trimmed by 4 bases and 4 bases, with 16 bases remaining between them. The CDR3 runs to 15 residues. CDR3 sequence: CASSSASLGSTEAFF. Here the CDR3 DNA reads TGTGCCAGCAGTTCCGCCTCACTGGGTTCCACTGAAGCTTTCTTT.

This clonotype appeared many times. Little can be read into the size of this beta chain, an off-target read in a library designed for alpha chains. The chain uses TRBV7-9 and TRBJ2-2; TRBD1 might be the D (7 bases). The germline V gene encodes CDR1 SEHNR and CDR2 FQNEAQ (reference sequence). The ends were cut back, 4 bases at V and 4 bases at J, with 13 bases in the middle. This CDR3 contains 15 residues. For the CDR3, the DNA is TGTGCCAGCAGCTCAGGGGGAGGCTCCACCGGGGAGCTGTTTTTT. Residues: CASSSGGGSTGELFF.

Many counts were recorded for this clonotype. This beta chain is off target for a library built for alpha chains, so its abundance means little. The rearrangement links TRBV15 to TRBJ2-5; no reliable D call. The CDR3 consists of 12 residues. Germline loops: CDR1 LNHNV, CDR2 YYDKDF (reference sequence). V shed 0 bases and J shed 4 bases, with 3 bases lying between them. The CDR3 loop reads CATSREPETQYF. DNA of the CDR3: TGTGCCACCAGCAGAGAACCAGAGACCCAGTACTTC.

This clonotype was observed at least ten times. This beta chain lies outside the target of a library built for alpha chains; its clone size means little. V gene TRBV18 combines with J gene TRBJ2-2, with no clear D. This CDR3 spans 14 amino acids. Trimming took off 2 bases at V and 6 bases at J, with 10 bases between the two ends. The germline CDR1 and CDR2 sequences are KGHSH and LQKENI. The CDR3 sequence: CASSPLSLAGELFF. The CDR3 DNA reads TGTGCCAGCTCACCATTAAGTCTCGCCGGGGAGCTGTTTTTT.

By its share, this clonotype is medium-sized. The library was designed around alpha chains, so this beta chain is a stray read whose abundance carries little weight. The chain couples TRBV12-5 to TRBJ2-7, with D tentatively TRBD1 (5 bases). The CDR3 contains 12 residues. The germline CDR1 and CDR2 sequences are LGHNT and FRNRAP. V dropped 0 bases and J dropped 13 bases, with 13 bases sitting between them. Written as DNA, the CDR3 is TGTGCTAGTGGTTTGGTTTCGGCAGGGCAATACTTC. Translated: CASGLVSAGQYF.

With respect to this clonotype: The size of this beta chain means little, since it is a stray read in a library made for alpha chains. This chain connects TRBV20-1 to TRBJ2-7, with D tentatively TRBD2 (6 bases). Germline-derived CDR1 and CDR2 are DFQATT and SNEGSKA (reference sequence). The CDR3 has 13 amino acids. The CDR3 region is CKVGGSSSYEQYF. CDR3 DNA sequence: TGCAAGGTTGGGGGGAGCAGCTCCTACGAGCAGTACTTC.

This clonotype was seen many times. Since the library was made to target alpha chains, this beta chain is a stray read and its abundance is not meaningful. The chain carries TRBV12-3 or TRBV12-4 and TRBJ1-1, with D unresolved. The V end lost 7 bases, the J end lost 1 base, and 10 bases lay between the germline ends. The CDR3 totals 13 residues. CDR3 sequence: CASNKDGNTEAFF. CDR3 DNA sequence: TGTGCCAGCAATAAGGACGGGAACACTGAAGCTTTCTTT.

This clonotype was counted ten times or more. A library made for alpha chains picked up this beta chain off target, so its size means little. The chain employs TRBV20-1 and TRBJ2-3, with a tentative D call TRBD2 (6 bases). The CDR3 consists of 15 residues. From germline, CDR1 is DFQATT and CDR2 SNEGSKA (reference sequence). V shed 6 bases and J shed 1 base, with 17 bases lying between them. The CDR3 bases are TGCAGTGCCACCACCCCGCGGGACCGCACAGATACGCAGTATTTT. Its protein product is CSATTPRDRTDTQYF.

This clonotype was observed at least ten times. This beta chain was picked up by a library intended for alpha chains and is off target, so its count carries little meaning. In nucleotides, the CDR3 is TGTGCCAGCTCCCGGGAAGGGCAGCCCCAGCATTTT. It translates to CASSREGQPQHF. The J gene is TRBJ1-5, the V gene TRBV18; D unclear. CDR3 size: 12 residues. With 6 bases removed from V and 7 bases from J, the gap between germline ends came to 10 bases. The V gene's germline CDR1 is KGHSH and CDR2 LQKENI. Using reference TRBV18 and TRBJ1-5 for the parts outside the CDR3, the full variable domain is NAGVMQNPRHLVRRRGQEARLRCSPMKGHSHVYWYRQLPEEGLKFMVYLQKENIIDESGMPKERFSAEFPKEGPSILRIQQVVRGDSAAYFCASSREGQPQHFGDGTRLSIL.

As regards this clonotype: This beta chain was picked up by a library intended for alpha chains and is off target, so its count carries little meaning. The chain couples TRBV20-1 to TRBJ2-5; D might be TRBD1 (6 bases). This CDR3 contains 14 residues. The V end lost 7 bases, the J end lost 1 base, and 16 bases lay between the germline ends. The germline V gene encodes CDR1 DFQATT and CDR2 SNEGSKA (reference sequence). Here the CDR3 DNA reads TGCAGTGTCATACCAGGGGCCATCCAAGAGACCCAGTACTTC. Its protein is CSVIPGAIQETQYF.

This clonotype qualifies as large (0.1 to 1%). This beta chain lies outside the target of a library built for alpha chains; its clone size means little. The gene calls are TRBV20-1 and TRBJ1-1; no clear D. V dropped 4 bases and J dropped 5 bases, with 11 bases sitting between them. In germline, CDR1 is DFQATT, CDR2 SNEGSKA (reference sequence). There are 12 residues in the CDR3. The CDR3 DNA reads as TGCAGTGCTATGATGGGTCCTACTGAAGCTTTCTTT. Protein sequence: CSAMMGPTEAFF.

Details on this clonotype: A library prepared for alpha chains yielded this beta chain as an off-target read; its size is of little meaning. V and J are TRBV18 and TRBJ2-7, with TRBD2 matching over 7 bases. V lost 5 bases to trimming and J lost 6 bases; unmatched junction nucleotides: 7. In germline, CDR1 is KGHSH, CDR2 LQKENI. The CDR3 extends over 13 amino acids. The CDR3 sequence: CASSSREDFEQYF. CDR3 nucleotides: TGTGCCAGCTCATCACGGGAGGATTTCGAGCAGTACTTC.

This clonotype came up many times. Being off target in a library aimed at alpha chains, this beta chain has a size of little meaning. Here the CDR3 DNA reads TGTGCCAGCAGGAATCAGGGCGGCACAGATACGCAGTATTTT. Its protein is CASRNQGGTDTQYF. The J gene is TRBJ2-3, the V gene TRBV27, with TRBD1 as a possible D gene (5 bases). The length of the CDR3 is 14 residues. Germline V CDR1 and CDR2: MNHEY, SMNVEV (reference sequence). Trimming removed 6 bases from V and 1 base from J, with 11 bases in between.